This TCR beta chain is drawn from a study of shared clonotypes between healthy human individuals. Repertoires were generated with immunoSEQ multiplex PCR, while TCRdb's copy carries only in-frame clones and drops some. Here the sample spans some 1,900,000 clones, approximately 94% being singletons. Cells designated naive CD8 were CD45RO-negative and were positively selected for CCR7, with terminally differentiated effector memory CD45RA+ cells excluded. V was trimmed by 2 bases and J by 0 bases, leaving 7 bases between them. In germline, CDR1 is SQVTM, CDR2 ANQGSEA. The CDR3 spans 13 residues. This TCR was sampled from a man between 18 and 35 years old in good health. This chain uses TRBV29-1 with TRBJ2-5; D is ambiguous. The sequenced sample was naive CD8+ T cells sorted from blood. CDR3 nucleotides: TGCAGCGTTGAATCCGGATACCAAGAGACCCAGTACTTC. Translated: CSVESGYQETQYF.